This is a list of T cell receptor beta chains from one sample in a study of low-dose radiotherapy and immunotherapy resistance in tumors. Each CDR3 protein gets one entry after TCRdb re-called the reads with MiXCR. Among 100,000 or so distinct CDR3 sequences listed, around 21% were seen once. The input for sequencing was PBMCs, taken after low-dose radiotherapy plus immunotherapy. The receptors shown here come from a male donor with prostate cancer. The CDR3 runs from the conserved cysteine through the conserved F or W. Fields, in order: J gene, clone size, V gene, CDR3 protein. Clone sizes are given selectively: once, few, many, or a class where the clone is expanded.

j_gene: TRBJ2-3; abundance: many; v_gene: TRBV11-2; CDR3aa: CASSLVDLAGTDTQYF
j_gene: TRBJ2-7; abundance: many; v_gene: TRBV7-9; CDR3aa: CASSPLRGNSYEQYF
j_gene: TRBJ1-5; abundance: -; v_gene: TRBV2; CDR3aa: CASSEGTFRATQPQHF
j_gene: TRBJ1-2; abundance: many; v_gene: TRBV20-1; CDR3aa: CSARGGIYGYTF
j_gene: TRBJ1-1; abundance: many; v_gene: TRBV3-1; CDR3aa: CASSQRDRGLSNTEAFF
j_gene: TRBJ2-7; abundance: many; v_gene: TRBV5-1; CDR3aa: CASSFQSSYEQYF
j_gene: TRBJ2-7; abundance: many; v_gene: TRBV2; CDR3aa: CASSEVGALISYEQYF
j_gene: TRBJ2-1; abundance: many; v_gene: TRBV10-3; CDR3aa: CAASGGNEQFF
j_gene: TRBJ2-7; abundance: many; v_gene: TRBV7-9; CDR3aa: CASSRTGNYEQYF
j_gene: TRBJ1-5; abundance: many; v_gene: TRBV16; CDR3aa: CASSQGGQVNNQPQHF
j_gene: TRBJ2-4; abundance: many; v_gene: TRBV27; CDR3aa: CASRQTSGGAPKNIQYF
j_gene: TRBJ2-1; abundance: many; v_gene: TRBV5-4; CDR3aa: CASSLGQGGQNEQFF
j_gene: TRBJ2-2; abundance: many; v_gene: TRBV29-1; CDR3aa: CSVVPSFPNTGELFF
j_gene: TRBJ2-7; abundance: -; v_gene: TRBV18; CDR3aa: CASSPESSYEQYF
j_gene: TRBJ2-1; abundance: many; v_gene: TRBV5-1; CDR3aa: CASSTSGGPYNEQFF